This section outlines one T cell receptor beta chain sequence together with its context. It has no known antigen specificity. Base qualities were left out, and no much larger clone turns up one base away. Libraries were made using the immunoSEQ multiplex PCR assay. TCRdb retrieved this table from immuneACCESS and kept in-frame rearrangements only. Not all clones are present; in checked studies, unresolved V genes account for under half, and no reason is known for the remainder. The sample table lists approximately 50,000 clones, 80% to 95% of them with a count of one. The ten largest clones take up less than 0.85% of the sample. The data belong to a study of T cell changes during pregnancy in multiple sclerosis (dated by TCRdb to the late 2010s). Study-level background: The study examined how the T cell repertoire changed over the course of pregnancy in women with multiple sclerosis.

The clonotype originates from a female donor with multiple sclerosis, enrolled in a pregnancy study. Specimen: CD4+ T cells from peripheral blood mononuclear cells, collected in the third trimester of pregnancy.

The nucleotide sequence reads as follows: TGCGCCAGCAGCTTGAGGACGGGACAGGGGGACAATGAGCAGTTCTTC. Its translation reads: CASSLRTGQGDNEQFF. The chain is encoded by TRBV5-1 joined to TRBJ2-1; a stretch of 11 junction bases matches TRBD1. The germline V gene yields SGHRS for CDR1 and YFSETQ for CDR2. Including the terminal cysteine and phenylalanine, the CDR3 comprises 16 residues. This entry keeps only the CDR3 DNA: 48 bases, framed from base 1. V is cut back by 1 base and J by 5 bases, with 5 bases in the junction unmatched.